A single sample gave rise to the 13 T cell receptor beta chains below, sequenced in a study of a mutant IDH1 vaccine in newly diagnosed glioma. Noted time point: baseline, week 1 (first vaccination visit). Treatment specified: pre-vaccination baseline after standard-of-care therapy. The method was immunoSEQ multiplex PCR; TCRdb's version includes in-frame clones alone and lacks a portion of them. The sample has approximately 70,000 clones, 79% seen once. Sequences were derived from PBMCs, sampled from a glioma patient treated with radiotherapy, temozolomide or both. Receptors were obtained from a man in his fifties or sixties with glioma.

This clone was counted once. This chain joins TRBV5-6 and TRBJ1-1, with D hard to call. Germline CDR1 SGHDT, CDR2 YYEEEE. Between the trimmed V and J ends, which lost 0 bases and 4 bases, there was a span of 4 bases. CDR3 length: 12 residues. This CDR3 is CASSLEGTEAFF. The CDR3 DNA is TGTGCCAGCAGCTTGGAGGGCACTGAAGCTTTCTTT.

The J gene is TRBJ2-3, the V gene TRBV6-5, with 8 bases fitting TRBD1. Germline V lookup: CDR1 MNHEY, CDR2 SVGAGI. This CDR3 is built from 15 residues. Unmatched junction bases numbered 4, after V lost 5 bases and J lost 0 bases. CDR3 protein: CASSRTGSSTDTQYF. In DNA, the CDR3 is TGTGCCAGCAGTCGGACAGGGTCAAGCACAGATACGCAGTATTTT.

The chain joins TRBV5-6 to TRBJ1-2; 7 bases map to TRBD1. This CDR3 is built from 14 residues. Germline V gene sequence: CDR1 SGHDT, CDR2 YYEEEE. V dropped 6 bases and J dropped 3; count of bases not matched to a gene: 8. CDR3 amino acids: CASTGVRGHYGYTF. The CDR3 nucleotides read TGTGCCAGCACCGGCGTTAGGGGGCACTATGGCTACACCTTC.

The chain is built from TRBV29-1 and TRBJ1-2, with D uncertain. V lost 5 bases to trimming and J lost 4 bases, with 14 bases between them. The CDR3 loop spans 13 amino acids. Germline V gene sequence: CDR1 SQVTM, CDR2 ANQGSEA. The CDR3 DNA reads TGCAGCGTTTTGGTCAGTGGGAGCTATGGCTACACCTTC. This translates into CSVLVSGSYGYTF.

This rearrangement joins TRBV30 to TRBJ1-6; TRBD1 is a possible D gene (5 bases). Germline V gives CDR1 GTSNPN, CDR2 SVGIG (reference sequence). The CDR3 is 15 residues long. With 0 bases removed from V and 12 bases from J, the gap between germline ends came to 18 bases. The CDR3 reads CAWSVALDGARPLHF. The CDR3 coding sequence is TGTGCCTGGAGTGTGGCCCTCGACGGGGCAAGACCCCTCCACTTT.

This clone appeared a single time. The chain couples TRBV29-1 to TRBJ2-7; 9 nucleotides match TRBD1. The CDR3 extends over 15 amino acids. The V gene end was trimmed by 7 bases and the J gene end by 3 bases; junction bases not matched to a gene: 13. Germline V gene lookup returns CDR1 SQVTM and CDR2 ANQGSEA. DNA for the CDR3: TGCAGCGCCACCCGTGAGAGACAGGGGGACTACGAGCAGTACTTC. Protein sequence: CSATRERQGDYEQYF.

The V and J genes are TRBV5-5 and TRBJ2-1; tentatively, D is TRBD1 (5 bases). With 0 bases removed from V and 15 bases from J, the gap between germline ends came to 13 bases. Germline assignment: CDR1 SGHKS and CDR2 YYEKEE (reference sequence). The CDR3 contains 12 residues. The CDR3: CASSLAPDKWFF. The CDR3 nucleotides read TGTGCCAGCAGCTTGGCCCCGGACAAGTGGTTCTTC.

The chain links TRBV19 to TRBJ2-7; TRBD1 is a possible D gene (5 bases). V was clipped by 4 bases and J by 5 bases, with 15 bases between them. Germline CDR1 is LNHDA and CDR2 is SQIVND (reference sequence). The CDR3 consists of 14 residues. The CDR3 DNA reads TGTGCCAGTAGTAAAGGCCTCTGGGGCGACGAGCAGTACTTC. This encodes CASSKGLWGDEQYF. The whole variable domain, filled in from reference TRBV19 and TRBJ2-7, reads DGGITQSPKYLFRKEGQNVTLSCEQNLNHDAMYWYRQDPGQGLRLIYYSQIVNDFQKGDIAEGYSVSREKKESFPLTVTSAQKNPTAFYLCASSKGLWGDEQYFGPGTRLTVT.

This clone turned up a few times. V gene TRBV30 combines with J gene TRBJ1-2; D uncertain. There are 11 residues in the CDR3. V lost 2 bases to trimming and J lost 14 bases, with 15 bases between them. In germline, CDR1 is GTSNPN, CDR2 SVGIG (reference sequence). CDR3 DNA sequence: TGTGCCTGGAGTAGTCTGGACGGCCAAACCTTC. This codes for CAWSSLDGQTF.

The chain links TRBV12-5 to TRBJ1-1; D not resolved. The CDR3 is 13 amino acids. CDR1 is LGHNT, CDR2 FRNRAP, per germline. V was cut by 3 bases and J by 2 bases, with 7 bases left in between. For the CDR3, the DNA is TGTGCTAGTGGTTTAGGCGTAAACACTGAAGCTTTCTTT. Its protein product is CASGLGVNTEAFF.

The rearrangement uses TRBV10-3 and TRBJ1-2; 8 bases align to TRBD1. There are 12 residues in the CDR3. With 5 bases clipped from V and 8 bases from J, the junction kept 4 bases outside the gene matches. The germline CDR1 and CDR2 sequences are ENHRY and SYGVKD. The CDR3 bases are TGTGCCATCAGTAAGACAGGGGAAGGCTACACCTTC. It specifies CAISKTGEGYTF.

The chain has TRBV5-4 and TRBJ1-2, with D unclear. The CDR3 is 13 amino acids. CDR1 and CDR2 from the germline V gene are SGHNT and YYREEE (reference sequence). Trimming left V 0 bases short and J 7 bases short, with 10 bases between. In nucleotides, the CDR3 is TGTGCCAGCAGCTTGGGCACCACTTCTGGCTACACCTTC. Amino acid sequence: CASSLGTTSGYTF.

The CDR3 sequence: CASTGTESSYEQYF. The CDR3 DNA reads as TGTGCCAGCACCGGGACCGAAAGCTCCTACGAGCAGTACTTC. The chain combines TRBV6-6 with TRBJ2-7; D is possibly TRBD1 or TRBD2 (5 bases each). Trimming took 7 bases from V and 0 from J, leaving 13 bases between them. The CDR3 has 14 amino acids. The germline V gene has CDR1 MNHNY and CDR2 SVGAGI (reference sequence).